Listed below are T cell receptor beta chains from one sample, sequenced in a study of T cell changes during pregnancy in multiple sclerosis. The method was immunoSEQ multiplex PCR; TCRdb's version includes in-frame clones alone and lacks a portion of them. The sample has roughly 99,000 clones, around 92% seen once. The sequencing used peripheral blood, collected after pregnancy. The receptor source for this set is a female donor in good health, enrolled as a control in a pregnancy study. Both conserved end residues are part of each CDR3. The D gene is left open where the match is weak. Clone size appears in some rows only: once, few, many, or a class for an expanded clone.

TRBJ2-7	-	TRBV27	-	CASSFISATSPYEQYF	TGTGCCAGCAGTTTCATAAGCGCGACCAGCCCCTACGAGCAGTACTTC
TRBJ2-7	-	TRBV5-6	-	CASSFRQRPYEQYF	TGTGCCAGCAGCTTCAGACAGAGACCCTACGAGCAGTACTTC
TRBJ1-6	TRBD1	TRBV15	once	CATSRGLHPTGRGYSPLHF	TGTGCCACCAGCAGAGGCCTCCACCCCACGGGCAGGGGGTATTCACCCCTCCACTTT
TRBJ2-5	-	TRBV28	-	CASTSGAAETQYF	TGTGCCAGCACTTCGGGAGCGGCGGAGACCCAGTACTTC
TRBJ2-1	-	TRBV28	-	CASSSRLGAWNEQFF	TGTGCCAGCAGTTCCAGACTAGGGGCCTGGAATGAGCAGTTCTTC
TRBJ2-7	-	TRBV5-4	-	CASRSWGDEQYF	TGTGCCAGCAGATCGTGGGGCGACGAGCAGTACTTC
TRBJ1-1	-	TRBV5-1	few	CASSLEAARTEAFF	TGCGCCAGCAGCTTGGAGGCGGCGCGTACTGAAGCTTTCTTT
TRBJ1-4	TRBD1	TRBV7-9	-	CASSSPDRDYEKLFF	TGTGCCAGCAGCTCCCCGGACAGGGATTATGAAAAACTGTTTTTT
TRBJ1-1	-	TRBV5-1	-	CASSFASGAGSNTEAFF	TGCGCCAGCAGCTTCGCGTCAGGGGCAGGGTCGAACACTGAAGCTTTCTTT
TRBJ2-7	TRBD2	TRBV11-2	-	CASSPLAGPGEQYF	TGTGCCAGCAGCCCACTAGCGGGGCCCGGAGAGCAGTACTTC
TRBJ1-3	-	TRBV7-8	-	CASSPRGSSGNTIYF	TGTGCCAGCAGCCCGAGAGGCTCCTCTGGAAACACCATATATTTT
TRBJ2-7	TRBD2	TRBV9	-	CASSLSGATYEQYF	TGTGCCAGCAGTCTTAGCGGGGCCACCTACGAGCAGTACTTC
TRBJ2-3	-	TRBV5-1	-	CASSPTLRTGGLRDTQYF	TGCGCCAGCAGCCCTACCCTCCGGACGGGGGGCCTCCGGGATACGCAGTATTTT
TRBJ1-6	TRBD1	TRBV18	-	CASSPGTGAISPLHF	TGTGCCAGCTCACCCGGGACAGGGGCCATTTCACCCCTCCACTTT
TRBJ2-3	TRBD1	TRBV5-1	-	CASSSRTGGSGDTQYF	TGCGCCAGCAGCTCCAGGACAGGGGGCTCGGGAGATACGCAGTATTTT
TRBJ2-3	-	TRBV29-1	-	CSVEIMGQAFSDTQYF	TGCAGCGTTGAAATTATGGGCCAGGCGTTTTCGGATACGCAGTATTTT
TRBJ1-3	TRBD1	TRBV11-2	-	CASSAYTGGSGNTIYF	TGTGCCAGCAGCGCATATACAGGGGGCTCTGGAAACACCATATATTTT
TRBJ2-2	TRBD2	TRBV5-1	-	CASSLGLTRTGELFF	TGCGCCAGCAGCCTGGGACTAACGAGGACCGGGGAGCTGTTTTTT
TRBJ2-1	-	TRBV29-1	-	CSVTGGASNEQFF	TGCAGCGTTACCGGCGGGGCTAGCAATGAGCAGTTCTTC
TRBJ2-4	TRBD2	TRBV4-1	-	CASSNQGLADGKNIQYF	TGCGCCAGCAGCAACCAAGGACTAGCGGATGGCAAAAACATTCAGTACTTC
TRBJ2-3	-	TRBV5-1	-	CASSIGHTTDTQYF	TGCGCCAGCAGCATCGGACATACCACAGATACGCAGTATTTT
TRBJ2-7	-	TRBV6-5	-	CASSPDSRGQYF	TGTGCCAGCAGCCCAGACAGTCGTGGGCAGTACTTC
TRBJ2-1	TRBD2	TRBV6-1	few	CASSELAGEVNEQFF	TGTGCCAGCAGCGAACTAGCGGGAGAGGTGAATGAGCAGTTCTTC
TRBJ2-3	-	TRBV25-1	-	CASSNSLDTQYF	TGTGCCAGCAGTAACAGCTTAGATACGCAGTATTTT
TRBJ1-3	-	TRBV19	-	CASSIGPSGNTIYF	TGTGCCAGTAGTATTGGGCCCTCTGGAAACACCATATATTTT
TRBJ2-7	TRBD1	TRBV4-2	-	CASSQGQDGAYEQYF	TGTGCCAGCAGCCAGGGACAGGATGGGGCCTACGAGCAGTACTTC
TRBJ2-7	-	TRBV11-2	-	CASSLEPGHSYEQYF	TGTGCCAGCAGCTTAGAGCCGGGACACTCCTACGAGCAGTACTTC
TRBJ1-2	TRBD1	TRBV5-6	-	CASGPVGQDYGYTF	TGTGCCAGCGGGCCTGTCGGACAGGACTATGGCTACACCTTC
TRBJ2-1	TRBD1	TRBV7-2	-	CASSWTGGYNEQFF	TGTGCCAGCAGCTGGACAGGGGGATACAATGAGCAGTTCTTC
TRBJ1-5	-	TRBV19	-	CASSIWGPGQPQHF	TGTGCCAGTAGTATTTGGGGGCCTGGTCAGCCCCAGCATTTT
TRBJ2-7	TRBD2	TRBV9	-	CASSSTSGSYEQYF	TGTGCCAGCAGCTCCACTAGCGGGAGCTACGAGCAGTACTTC
TRBJ2-5	-	TRBV7-9	-	CASSLGSSEGETQYF	TGTGCCAGCAGCTTAGGGAGCTCCGAGGGAGAGACCCAGTACTTC
TRBJ1-3	-	TRBV7-9	-	CASSFAGNSGNTIYF	TGTGCCAGCAGCTTCGCCGGGAACTCTGGAAACACCATATATTTT
TRBJ2-3	TRBD2	TRBV4-1	-	CASSQLAGPVTDTQYF	TGCGCCAGCAGCCAACTAGCGGGGCCGGTCACAGATACGCAGTATTTT
TRBJ2-4	-	TRBV2	-	CASSHPSQIAKNIQYF	TGTGCCAGCAGTCACCCTAGCCAAATAGCCAAAAACATTCAGTACTTC
TRBJ2-3	TRBD2	TRBV27	once	CASSLLAGGGTDTQYF	TGTGCCAGCAGTCTACTAGCGGGAGGAGGAACAGATACGCAGTATTTT
TRBJ1-5	-	TRBV2	-	CASLSGDRNQPQHF	TGTGCCAGCCTGAGTGGCGACAGGAATCAGCCCCAGCATTTT
TRBJ1-1	-	TRBV5-5	-	CASSLDLGNTEAFF	TGTGCCAGCAGCTTGGACCTCGGGAACACTGAAGCTTTCTTT
TRBJ2-7	TRBD2	TRBV28	-	CASSTGRDWGTTSYEQYF	TGTGCCAGCAGCACCGGGAGGGATTGGGGGACCACTTCCTACGAGCAGTACTTC
TRBJ2-7	-	TRBV7-6	-	CASSSLQGLGQYF	TGTGCCAGCAGCTCCTTACAGGGTCTGGGGCAGTACTTC
TRBJ1-2	-	TRBV30	-	CAWSVRGGNYGYTF	TGTGCCTGGAGTGTACGGGGGGGGAACTATGGCTACACCTTC